Detailed here is one T cell receptor beta chain. The antigen is unknown. This sample was taken from a study of T-cell memory formation after mild COVID-19. The overall study: Largely, TCR clusters stayed within a single donor.

Deletions cut 6 bases from V and 0 bases from J, with 16 bases between. Germline lookup yields CDR1 SEHNR and CDR2 FQNEAQ (reference sequence). The CDR3 extends over 16 amino acids. TCRdb re-analysed the 5' RACE reads in MiXCR, keeping a single row per CDR3 protein. Here the sample spans fewer than 600,000 distinct CDR3 sequences, about a fifth being singletons. Study results and caveats: Clones shrinking from day 15 to 85 showed even CD4/CD8 mixes; later expanders tilted CD4+.

The chain joins TRBV7-9 to TRBJ2-3; unclear D gene. Material for sequencing was PBMCs or a T cell subset sorted from them (not recorded which). The TCR sequence derives from an adult woman who had mild COVID-19 (a few samples of this study predate the infection). Cell type and time point are not known. The CDR3 sequence: CASRSRGGASTDTQYF. The CDR3 nucleotides read TGTGCCAGCAGATCCCGTGGCGGAGCTAGCACAGATACGCAGTATTTT.